This TCR beta chain was recovered during a study of cytomegalovirus exposure and HLA in healthy donors (dated by TCRdb to about 2017). In the study overall: According to an earlier analysis of several hundred of the donors, roughly 180 million T cells yielded 117 million unique TCR beta sequences and 276 Gb of sequence data. Using immunosequencing, the study profiled T cell repertoires from 500 to 800 subjects and related those repertoires to cytomegalovirus serostatus. Along with the roughly 610-subject first cohort, a separate validation cohort of about 110 different subjects was used. Rather than using new phenotypic data, the later analysis identified candidate immune exposures from TCR beta sequences and from how often those sequences occurred across donors. The study combined high-throughput TCR immunosequencing, statistical association of individual TCRs with disease status, and machine learning to predict cytomegalovirus infection status. The study aimed to test whether cataloging public T cell receptors could reveal signatures of past pathogen exposure. Every repertoire in the discovery cohort had been generated on one and the same sequencing platform. Of the roughly 400 genotyped donors, approximately 80% fell in the genetic ancestry cluster associated with self-reported Caucasian donors. Both class I and class II loci were covered by HLA typing, at four-digit resolution. In a later genetic analysis, genome-wide SNP genotypes for about 65% of the roughly 700 donors were used, and that subset was treated as a discovery cohort. Donor age, sex, ethnicity and CMV serostatus were collected together with the repertoire data. Because of strong linkage in the cohort, five DR-DQ haplotypes were treated as single units for association and clustering. A later analysis re-analyzed previously published TCR beta repertoires from 600 to 850 donors and added high-resolution HLA genotyping to study TCR occurrence patterns. In an earlier analysis of 500 to 650 of the donors, high-throughput TCR beta sequencing was used to judge whether each TCR beta V gene segment behaved as functional or pseudogenic. An early release covering roughly 580 HLA-typed donors comprised about 310 gigabases of sequencing data and tens of millions of unique TCR sequences. The number of donors typed differed by locus, with roughly 620-630 for A, B, C, DRB1 and DQB1, over 500 for DQA1, some 570 for DPA1, and approximately 470 for DPB1. On average, over 200,000 unique TCR beta nucleotide sequences were sequenced per donor among 398 genotyped donors of the cohort, with 15% to 20% of those sequences being non-productive. General conclusions and limits of the study: HLA typing was unavailable for some donors at each locus, so association tests used only the typed subset. While some public TCRs were present in many individuals, most TCR sequences turned up only very rarely across donors. The study listed 150 to 200 TCR beta chains as associated with cytomegalovirus. In a later analysis, TCR association rates were found to vary across HLA loci, with the most associated TCRs seen for DRB1 alleles and the fewest for HLA-C alleles. Only TCR beta chains were sequenced in this cohort, and the absence of alpha or paired-chain data limited detectable features. CMV serostatus was the only immune exposure information available for the cohort. When HLA alleles, especially DR and DQ, strongly co-occurred, attributing TCR associations to individual alleles was difficult. Presence/absence analyses assumed roughly uniform sequencing depth across donors, an assumption that may not hold. According to a later genetic analysis, donors in an Asian-associated ancestry cluster had fewer N-insertions in productive TCRs than the approximately 610-donor mean. In a later analysis, HLA-associated TCR beta chains showed more clonal expansion and lower generation probabilities than non-associated chains that were equally common. An earlier analysis of around 600 of the donors showed that most TCR beta V segments appeared in productive rearrangements either about 87% or about 30% of the time, which broadly matched IMGT annotations. Linkage disequilibrium might explain the correlated functional status among segregating V segments, but an unknown experimental factor could not be excluded. The sequencing pipeline was judged likely to have produced a cluster of highly shared sequence variants as a technical artifact. In a later genetic analysis, a missense DCLRE1C variant was associated with V-gene and J-gene trimming of TCR beta chains, and the association was replicated in an independent cohort. According to the authors, the approach could potentially be generalized to other disease states and immunological phenotypes. A further reported finding was that TCR beta sequences accurately predicted the HLA-A and HLA-B alleles for most subjects in the first cohort. Several of the top co-occurrence clusters appeared to be linked to parvovirus B19, influenza, CMV and Epstein-Barr virus, according to a later analysis. A later analysis associated approximately 17,000 TCR beta sequences with specific HLA alleles at a false discovery rate of 0.05. The classifier was reported to diagnose cytomegalovirus status with high specificity and sensitivity in both the original and validation cohorts. A few of the identified cytomegalovirus-associated TCR beta chains were confirmed in vitro to be specific for cytomegalovirus antigens. Most CMV-associated TCR beta chains appeared to be HLA-restricted in a later analysis, and the HLA associations seemed to be driven largely by CMV exposure. Some IMGT-functional V segments, including TRBV6-2 and TRBV6-3, could not be distinguished by the 87-base-pair reads and were therefore excluded. Fewer than 20 rarely observed V segments, including chromosome 9 orphons, were excluded from the earlier analysis of about 610 of the donors because counts were too low.

On this clone: Its antigen remains unidentified. Per-base quality was not reported, and no clone a single base away is much larger than it.

The library was generated by the immunoSEQ multiplex PCR assay. A mixture of 60 forward primers for TCR Vbeta segments and 13 reverse primers for TCR Jbeta segments was used in the multiplex PCR. The CDR3 region of rearranged TCR beta genes was amplified from genomic DNA by a multiplex PCR assay. Amplified TCR beta libraries were sequenced as 87-base-pair reads on the Illumina HiSeq System. Turning to the authors' computational methods: Across the 700 or so repertoires, a later analysis counted tens of millions of unique TCR beta chains, about 10 million of which were shared by at least two donors. To remove PCR and sequencing errors, raw reads were error-corrected and collapsed into unique sequences using a nearest-neighbor algorithm that merged closely related sequences. CDR3 sequences were aligned to IMGT reference sequences to assign V, D and J gene segments. Each retained sequence needed at least a six-nucleotide match to both a V gene segment and a J gene segment. Rearrangements were classified as productive when the CDR3 lacked stop codons and remained in frame with V and J, and all other rearrangements were classified as non-productive. Following IMGT convention, CDR3 was defined as the stretch from the second conserved V-encoded cysteine up to the conserved J-encoded phenylalanine. In an earlier analysis of around 540 of the donors, sequences lacking an unambiguous match to a single V gene segment were excluded. In an earlier analysis of several hundred of the donors, V segments were called functional above 56.7% productive rearrangements and were called segregating when the between-donor standard deviation exceeded 5%. To diagnose cytomegalovirus status from the catalog of TCR beta chain sequences, a statistical classification framework was built. In a later analysis, V and J genes were assigned by comparing TCR nucleotide sequences against IMGT/GENE-DB human TR gene sequences. In a later analysis, CDR3 sequences and most-parsimonious VDJ recombination scenarios were assigned using the TCRdist pipeline. In a later analysis, every TCR beta chain was defined by the combination of its CDR3 amino acid sequence and its V-gene family, and reads without a unique V-gene family were dropped. As a way to deal with suspected cross-contamination and a sequencing artifact, a later analysis dropped hundreds of nucleotide sequences that were highly shared and had low generation probability. In a later analysis, a clonal expansion index was calculated for each public chain from normalized within-repertoire ranks of inferred template counts. A later analysis computed generation probabilities with a VDJ recombination model fitted to out-of-frame rearrangements, and checked the results against IGoR. In a later analysis, hypergeometric tests were used to score TCR-TCR, TCR-HLA and TCR-CMV co-occurrence, with a repertoire-size bias correction applied to TCR pairs. In a later analysis, false discovery rates were estimated by permuting HLA or CMV assignments 20 times. In a later analysis, co-occurring TCRs were grouped using DBSCAN, with TCRdist sequence similarity added in when clustering inside HLA-allele-positive subsets. Repertoires with fewer than 30,000 or more than 120,000 public chains, plus five repertoires with anomalous nucleotide sharing, were excluded from co-occurrence clustering. The clones in this table, taken by TCRdb from immuneACCESS, are in-frame only. Not every clone is retained; where verified, under half of the shortfall comes from an unresolved V gene, and the cause of the rest is unknown. V, J and clone size are those of that table, while D and trimming were read from the DNA. Across this sample there are 150,000 to 200,000 clones, with roughly 85% seen only once. About 1.5% of the sample is in the top ten clones.

In total, 600 or so healthy bone marrow donors made up the cohort. Cohort members were all nominally healthy when sampled, although unrecorded immune exposures were likely present. The donor was CMV seronegative and belonged to the group of under 400 seronegative cohort members. Each donor provided a peripheral blood sample, and peripheral blood mononuclear cells were used for TCR beta sequencing. The Qiagen DNeasy Blood Extraction Kit was used to extract genomic DNA from the blood cell samples. The germline V gene gives CDR1 as LGHNA and CDR2 as YNFKEQ. From V the trimming removes 6 bases and from J it removes 2 bases, while the gene matches leave 6 bases of the junction unaccounted for. The CDR3 starts with the cysteine, ends with the phenylalanine, and has 15 residues. The kept DNA is CDR3 alone, 45 bases in frame from the first base.

The chain is assembled from TRBV4-2 and TRBJ2-1, with 8 central nucleotides matching TRBD2. The sequence came from a woman aged 18-35 years in good health and CMV-seronegative. The source material was PBMCs. The sequenced DNA: TGTGCCAGCAGTAGCGGGATTGGGGCCTACAATGAGCAGTTCTTC. Protein translation: CASSSGIGAYNEQFF.